The 27 T cell receptor beta chains below were found in one sample sequenced in a study of blood T cells in healthy people across ages. Then a second PCR, running about 6 to 12 cycles, was carried out with a sample-barcoded 5' primer and a J-beta primer mix. MiXCR was run by TCRdb on the 5' RACE reads, yielding one entry per CDR3 protein. The table shows about 1.4 million distinct CDR3 sequences, with almost 60% occurring only once. Sequences were obtained from blood. Source of these receptors: a man aged 18 to 30 in good health.

J is TRBJ2-3 and V is TRBV28; no clear D. The CDR3 contains 13 residues. In germline, CDR1 is MDHEN, CDR2 SYDVKM. V shed 7 bases and J shed 2 bases, with 10 bases lying between them. CDR3: CASTVRPTDTQYF. CDR3 DNA sequence: TGTGCCAGCACGGTCAGGCCCACAGATACGCAGTATTTT.

V is TRBV5-1 and J is TRBJ2-7; 7 nucleotides align to TRBD1. The CDR3 is 13 residues long. V shed 3 bases and J 2 bases; nucleotides not matched to a gene: 2. Per germline, CDR1 SGHRS and CDR2 YFSETQ. As DNA, the CDR3 is TGCGCCAGCAGCTGGACAGGCCCCTACGAGCAGTACTTC. Translation: CASSWTGPYEQYF.

The chain's CDR3 is CASSDRSSYNEQFF. The CDR3 DNA follows: TGTGCCAGCAGCGACCGAAGCTCCTACAATGAGCAGTTCTTC. This chain connects TRBV9 to TRBJ2-1; D unresolved. From germline, CDR1 is SGDLS and CDR2 YYNGEE. The CDR3 is 14 amino acids. The V end lost 3 bases, the J end lost 0 bases, and 7 bases lay between the germline ends.

The rearrangement joins TRBV2 to TRBJ2-3; D possibly corresponds to TRBD2 (6 bases). The CDR3 is made up of 15 amino acids. The germline CDR1 and CDR2 sequences are SNHLY and FYNNEI. Deletions cut 3 bases from V and 2 bases from J, with 12 bases between. CDR3 coding DNA: TGTGCCAGCAGTGAGTACGGGAGACCCACAGATACGCAGTATTTT. It yields the protein CASSEYGRPTDTQYF.

The genes are TRBV11-3 and TRBJ2-1; 7 bases agree with TRBD2. Germline loops: CDR1 SGHNT, CDR2 YENEEA. The CDR3 runs 14 residues. V was pared by 7 bases and J by 9 bases, with 12 bases of the junction left unmatched. CDR3 residues: CASNSPVWGGEQFF. The DNA of the CDR3 is TGTGCCAGCAACTCCCCTGTTTGGGGGGGTGAGCAGTTCTTC.

This rearrangement joins TRBV29-1 to TRBJ2-1; 11 bases are shared with TRBD2. V shed 6 bases and J 8 bases; nucleotides not matched to a gene: 12. The CDR3 extends over 15 amino acids. CDR1 is SQVTM and CDR2 is ANQGSEA in the germline V gene. This chain's CDR3 is CSVESTSGRTYEQFF. CDR3 DNA sequence: TGCAGCGTAGAAAGCACTAGCGGGAGAACATATGAGCAGTTCTTC.

This clonotype was observed a few times. The chain employs TRBV12-3 or TRBV12-4 and TRBJ2-7; unclear D gene. CDR3 size: 13 residues. V was trimmed by 4 bases and J by 7 bases, leaving 14 bases between them. CDR3 amino acids: CASSSPGPLEQYF. CDR3 nucleotide sequence: TGTGCCAGCAGTTCTCCGGGCCCCCTAGAGCAGTACTTC.

The chain has TRBV27 and TRBJ2-3; 11 bases map to TRBD2. CDR3 length: 16 residues. J was trimmed by 6 bases and V by 5 bases; bases with no gene match: 10. Looked up from germline, CDR1 is MNHEY and CDR2 is SMNVEV (reference sequence). CDR3 in DNA: TGTGCCAGCAGTCCGATAGCGGGGGGGCTTCCCGATACGCAGTATTTT. Translated, it gives CASSPIAGGLPDTQYF.

The genes are TRBV6-5 and TRBJ1-4; D not certain. The CDR3 has 17 amino acids. V was trimmed by 4 bases and J by 0 bases, leaving 15 bases between them. CDR1 is MNHEY, CDR2 SVGAGI, per germline. The CDR3 loop is CASSSRGVAATNEKLFF. DNA of the CDR3: TGTGCCAGCAGTTCTCGTGGGGTAGCCGCAACTAATGAAAAACTGTTTTTT.

This clonotype was detected only a few times. This chain links TRBV12-3 or TRBV12-4 with TRBJ2-3, with TRBD1 identical over 11 bases. The V and J ends lost 5 bases and 4 bases, in that order; junction bases with no gene match: 8. The CDR3 runs to 16 residues. The CDR3 is CASSLRTGGSSDTQYF. DNA of the CDR3: TGTGCCAGCAGTCTACGGACAGGGGGCTCGTCAGATACGCAGTATTTT.

This clonotype came up many times. This chain uses TRBV3-1 with TRBJ2-7; 7 nucleotides agree with TRBD1. CDR3 length: 14 residues. From germline, CDR1 is LGHDT and CDR2 YNNKEL (reference sequence). V shed 4 bases, J shed 3 bases, and the junction held 6 bases outside the gene matches. CDR3 in amino acids: CASSPRDSLYEQYF. CDR3 sequence (DNA): TGTGCCAGCAGCCCCCGGGACAGCCTCTACGAGCAGTACTTC.

This clonotype was detected ten times or more. The CDR3: CASSYGGGAYEQYF. The CDR3 bases are TGTGCCAGCAGTTACGGTGGGGGTGCCTACGAGCAGTACTTC. The chain is built from TRBV6-5 and TRBJ2-7; D is perhaps TRBD1 or TRBD2 (5 bases each). V dropped 2 bases and J dropped 2 bases, with 10 bases sitting between them. CDR3 length equals 14 residues. Germline CDR1 and CDR2: MNHEY and SVGAGI.

CDR3 DNA sequence: TGTGCCACCAGTGACCTCAAGGGGGGCGAGCAGTACTTC. This codes for CATSDLKGGEQYF. The chain recombines TRBV24-1 with TRBJ2-5; the D call may be TRBD1 or TRBD2 (6 bases each). The J call may be in error: the DNA end matches TRBJ2-7 better. Germline CDR1 is KGHDR and CDR2 is SFDVKD. This CDR3 is built from 13 residues.

The rearrangement links TRBV7-9 to TRBJ2-1, with D perhaps TRBD1 (6 bases). The length of the CDR3 is 15 residues. Germline CDR1 reads SEHNR; CDR2 reads FQNEAQ (reference sequence). V was clipped by 1 base and J by 8 bases, with 15 bases between them. CDR3 in DNA: TGTGCCAGCAGCTTAGGGGGACCCAGGGGTGATGAGCAGTTCTTC. It specifies CASSLGGPRGDEQFF.

The chain couples TRBV29-1 to TRBJ2-4; D unresolved. V lost 5 bases and J 0 bases, leaving 5 bases between the germline ends. The CDR3 covers 12 residues. From germline, CDR1 is SQVTM and CDR2 ANQGSEA. The CDR3 loop is CSVRPAKNIQYF. The CDR3 DNA reads TGCAGCGTTCGGCCAGCCAAAAACATTCAGTACTTC.

The chain couples TRBV5-1 to TRBJ2-5; 9 bases match TRBD2. This CDR3 contains 15 residues. V shed 5 bases and J 2 bases; nucleotides not matched to a gene: 7. Germline lookup yields CDR1 SGHRS and CDR2 YFSETQ. The CDR3 spells CASRDLAGKQETQYF. CDR3 bases: TGCGCCAGCAGGGATCTAGCGGGGAAGCAAGAGACCCAGTACTTC.

This clonotype turned up a few times. DNA of the CDR3: TGTGCCAGCACCGTCGGGTTCTATGGCTACACCTTC. This codes for CASTVGFYGYTF. The chain uses TRBV2 and TRBJ1-2; D not resolved. Trimming pared 7 bases from V and 4 bases from J, leaving 10 bases between. Germline CDR1 SNHLY, CDR2 FYNNEI. CDR3 length: 12 amino acids.

The V gene is TRBV29-1, the J gene TRBJ2-7; either TRBD1 or TRBD2 may fit D (5 bases each). From germline, CDR1 is SQVTM and CDR2 ANQGSEA. There are 14 residues in the CDR3. V was pared by 4 bases and J by 2 bases, with 15 bases between. The CDR3 region is CSVGVGQGPYEQYF. DNA of the CDR3: TGCAGCGTTGGTGTTGGGCAGGGACCCTACGAGCAGTACTTC.

The chain combines TRBV7-9 with TRBJ1-2; maybe TRBD1 (5 bases). Per the germline V gene, CDR1 is SEHNR and CDR2 is FQNEAQ (reference sequence). The CDR3 runs 14 residues. Trimming took off 5 bases at V and 4 bases at J, with 14 bases between the two ends. The CDR3 nucleotides are TGTGCCAGCAGCCCGGGACCGTTAAGCTATGGCTACACCTTC. Its translation is CASSPGPLSYGYTF.

This clonotype was counted once. The chain is built from TRBV29-1 and TRBJ1-4; possible D gene TRBD1, 5 bases. There are 17 residues in the CDR3. Per the germline V gene, CDR1 is SQVTM and CDR2 is ANQGSEA. V was clipped by 0 bases and J by 1 base, with 15 bases between them. The CDR3 reads CSVEDPTASLTNEKLFF. Here the CDR3 DNA reads TGCAGCGTTGAAGATCCGACAGCGTCTTTAACTAATGAAAAACTGTTTTTT.

A few counts support this clonotype. The chain joins TRBV29-1 to TRBJ2-3; D not certain. Germline lookup yields CDR1 SQVTM and CDR2 ANQGSEA. This CDR3 region has 14 residues. Trimming took 3 bases from V and 0 from J, leaving 10 bases between them. The CDR3 here is CSVESEPSTDTQYF. Written as DNA, the CDR3 is TGCAGCGTTGAGTCAGAACCTAGCACAGATACGCAGTATTTT.

The chain uses TRBV11-3 and TRBJ2-3, with a tentative D call TRBD2 (5 bases). The CDR3 has 14 amino acids. CDR1 SGHNT and CDR2 YENEEA come from the germline V gene. Trimming took off 1 base at V and 3 bases at J, with 8 bases between the two ends. The CDR3 DNA follows: TGTGCCAGCAGCTTAGGAGCGGTTACAGATACGCAGTATTTT. Amino acids: CASSLGAVTDTQYF.

The V and J genes are TRBV7-2 and TRBJ2-4; 14 nucleotides line up with TRBD2. J lost 1 base, V lost 5 bases, and 13 bases had no gene match. Germline CDR1 and CDR2: SGHTA and FQGNSA. The CDR3 has 20 residues. The CDR3 nucleotides read TGTGCCAGCAGCGTATACTCCGGGACTAGCGGGAGTCTGGCCAAAAACATTCAGTACTTC. This encodes CASSVYSGTSGSLAKNIQYF.

The chain employs TRBV13 and TRBJ2-5, with a weak D call TRBD1 (7 bases). The J call may be wrong; the DNA end is better matched by TRBJ2-1. From germline, CDR1 is PRHDT and CDR2 FYEKMQ (reference sequence). This CDR3 spans 14 amino acids. CDR3 residues: CASTSAQGGETQFF. DNA of the CDR3: TGTGCCAGCACCTCTGCCCAGGGGGGAGAGACCCAGTTCTTC.

The chain links TRBV7-9 to TRBJ1-5, with D maybe TRBD1 (6 bases). The V and J ends lost 0 bases and 6 bases respectively, with 12 bases between them. Germline V gene data show CDR1 as SEHNR and CDR2 as FQNEAQ (reference sequence). CDR3 length: 15 residues. The CDR3 region has the DNA TGTGCCAGCAGCTTAGCGATGGGGGGCTCTCAGCCCCAGCATTTT. Translated, it gives CASSLAMGGSQPQHF.

The J gene is TRBJ2-5, the V gene TRBV5-1; D tentatively fits TRBD1 or TRBD2 (6 bases each). V was trimmed by 0 bases and J by 11 bases, leaving 23 bases between them. This CDR3 is 16 amino acids long. In germline, CDR1 is SGHRS, CDR2 YFSETQ. The CDR3 here is CASSLVGLGGSNEQYF. The CDR3 DNA follows: TGCGCCAGCAGCTTGGTAGGCCTAGGGGGGTCCAATGAGCAGTACTTC. The full variable domain, with the rest looked up from reference TRBV5-1 and TRBJ2-5, is KAGVTQTPRYLIKTRGQQVTLSCSPISGHRSVSWYQQTPGQGLQFLFEYFSETQRNKGNFPGRFSGRQFSNSRSEMNVSTLELGDSALYLCASSLVGLGGSNEQYFGPGTRLLVL.

The J gene is TRBJ1-1, the V gene TRBV12-3 or TRBV12-4; D possibly corresponds to TRBD1 (5 bases). This CDR3 region has 14 residues. Trimming took 11 bases from V and 1 from J, leaving 17 bases between them. The CDR3 protein is CASREGAPNTEAFF. CDR3 nucleotides: TGTGCCTCCCGAGAAGGGGCCCCGAACACTGAAGCTTTCTTT.